This T cell receptor (beta chain) was recorded in a study of T cell responses to AZD1222 COVID-19 vaccine (dated by TCRdb to the early 2020s). General notes on the study: A total of 233 trial participants underwent TCR sequencing, of whom about 200 had received two doses of AZD1222 and about 25 had received two doses of the MenACWY control vaccine. Trial participants were enrolled into age subgroups of 18-55, 56-69 and 70-plus years, which contained 148, 28 and 57 TCR-sequenced participants, respectively. Overall results and qualifications from the work: Reportedly, close to half of the unique spike-specific TCRs recognized epitopes lying outside the regions that are mutated in the B.1.351 and B.1.1.7 variants. Conclusions about previously exposed vaccinees are limited because only five or six AZD1222 recipients were SARS-CoV-2 seropositive at baseline. The 56-69-year group was small, and its depth increase did not reach significance, likely because of low power. CD4 TCRs associated with the vaccine covered the entire spike protein, and the dominant responses were in regions 160-218 and 743-854. A significant rise in spike-specific TCR breadth and depth was observed after two AZD1222 doses relative to day 0 and relative to MenACWY recipients. Most participants were white British and females outnumbered males, and the authors suggested that clonal diversity may have been underestimated. Because no samples from the day 14 peak response were available, repertoires could be characterized only after the peak T cell response.

This clone was picked up one time. The antigen it binds to is not known. Base qualities were left out, and no much larger clone turns up one base away. Germline trimming amounts to 2 bases on V and 0 bases on J, with 7 as the count of junction bases outside the gene matches. Inclusive of the bounding cysteine and phenylalanine, the CDR3 is 17 residues long. The read is trimmed to its CDR3 DNA, 51 bases read in frame from base 1. The CDR1 and CDR2 encoded by the germline V gene are SGHVS and FNYEAQ. According to the study, the label for this sample's time point signals: baseline before first vaccination. Reading the label with the study, this specimen's treatment or condition is: meningococcal conjugate vaccine given as trial control. Vaccinee samples were obtained from the UK trials COV001 and COV002, which included a single-blind randomized controlled phase 2/3 trial of AZD1222 (ChAdOx1 nCoV-19) in healthy adults. For TCRbeta chain sequencing, PBMC samples from trial participants were taken at day 0 and at day 28 after the second dose.

The CDR3 regions of human TCRbeta chains were subjected to immunosequencing. Turning to the authors' computational methods: TCRs in the repertoires were compared against a reference library of SARS-CoV-2-specific TCRs that had been generated with the MIRA antigen-specificity platform. Breadth was defined as the fraction of unique TCRs that were SARS-CoV-2-associated. Depth was defined as the fraction of total T cells that were SARS-CoV-2-associated. Using the MIRA data, each spike-specific TCR was assigned both to the spike region to which the TCR was reactive and to a CD4 or CD8 class. Log10-transformed breadth and depth values were compared by one-way ANOVA with Sidak's multiple comparisons tests. Drawn from immuneACCESS, this table holds only the in-frame rearrangements with V and J called that TCRdb kept. Clones are partly lost; checked studies trace under half to an unresolved V gene and leave the rest unexplained. V and J calls and clone size are as listed in that table; D and trimming were resolved from the DNA. The sample table records about 100,000 clones; 87% of these occur just once. In total, the top ten clones hold 4% to 5% of the sample.

The rearranged segments are TRBV7-6 and TRBJ1-3; 7 central bases correspond to TRBD1. The clonotype comes from an adult in good health. Sequenced here: peripheral blood, sampled on day 0 of MenACWY control vaccination. The DNA sequence reads TGTGCCAGCAGCTTAAGCGCAGGGGGGGGCTCTGGAAACACCATATATTTT. Translated, this gives CASSLSAGGGSGNTIYF.